These T cell receptor beta chains were read from a single sample in a study of shared clonotypes between healthy human individuals. Data came from immunoSEQ multiplex PCR; TCRdb stores just in-frame clones and leaves some out. In the table there are approximately 2,200,000 clones, roughly 91% of which are singletons. The sequenced material came from naive CD8+ T cells from PBMCs. The source is a man aged 18 to 35 in good health. Some clones in this sample may be carry-over from other donors' samples. Both conserved end residues are part of each CDR3. The D gene is left open where the match is weak. Some rows have no size entry. The others give once, few or many, or a class for an expanded clone.

clone_size	v_call	d_call	j_call	cdr3_nt	cdr3_aa
.	TRBV5-1	TRBD2	TRBJ2-7	TGCGCCAGCAGCTCCGCCTTTCCTAGCGGGACATTCGACGAGCAGTACTTC	CASSSAFPSGTFDEQYF
.	TRBV9	.	TRBJ1-5	TGTGCCAGCAGCCATGATGGGAATCAGCCCCAGCATTTT	CASSHDGNQPQHF
.	TRBV29-1	.	TRBJ2-7	TGCAGCGTCTATACCGGGACTCCTCACTACGAGCAGTACTTC	CSVYTGTPHYEQYF
.	TRBV7-9	.	TRBJ1-4	TGTGCCAGCAGCTTAGCCCGGAGTCGTGAAAAACTGTTTTTT	CASSLARSREKLFF
.	TRBV9	.	TRBJ2-2	TGTGCCAGCAGCGCCGCCGGGGAGCTGTTTTTT	CASSAAGELFF
.	TRBV9	TRBD2	TRBJ2-5	TGTGCCAGCAGCGGATCCCCAGGACTAGCGGAGCCCCAAGAGACCCAGTACTTC	CASSGSPGLAEPQETQYF
.	TRBV18	.	TRBJ2-5	TGTGCCAGCTCACCACCGTTCGTTCTTCCCACGGAGACCCAGTACTTC	CASSPPFVLPTETQYF
.	TRBV11-3	TRBD1	TRBJ2-7	TGTGCCAGCAGCGTCCGGGACAGGTCCTACGAGCAGTACTTC	CASSVRDRSYEQYF
.	TRBV27	.	TRBJ2-3	TGTGCCAGCATGCCGACAGATACGCAGTATTTT	CASMPTDTQYF
.	TRBV15	.	TRBJ1-5	TGTGCCACCAGCACGGGGGCACTTTATAGCAATCAGCCCCAGCATTTT	CATSTGALYSNQPQHF
.	TRBV19	.	TRBJ1-1	TGTGCCAGTAGTCGTGTCGGGGGAAGGGACACTGAAGCTTTCTTT	CASSRVGGRDTEAFF
.	TRBV6-5	.	TRBJ2-2	TGTGCCAGCATGCGGCAGGGAGACACCGGGGAGCTGTTTTTT	CASMRQGDTGELFF
.	TRBV29-1	TRBD2	TRBJ2-5	TGCAGCGTTGAAGGACTAGCGGGAGGAGAGACCCAGTACTTC	CSVEGLAGGETQYF
once	TRBV28	TRBD2	TRBJ2-7	TGTGCCAGCAGTTGGGAGGGGACTAGCGGCACCTACGAGCAGTACTTC	CASSWEGTSGTYEQYF
.	TRBV6-5	.	TRBJ1-2	TGTGCCAGCAGTTACTCATCGTCAGCAGCTAACTATGGCTACACCTTC	CASSYSSSAANYGYTF
once	TRBV13	TRBD2	TRBJ2-7	TGTGCCAGCAGCGGGACCGGGACTAGCAGCCACCCCACCTACGAGCAGTACTTC	CASSGTGTSSHPTYEQYF
.	TRBV27	TRBD1	TRBJ1-4	TGTGCCAGCAGTTTGACAGGGTGGCCTAATGAAAAACTGTTTTTT	CASSLTGWPNEKLFF
.	TRBV13	TRBD2	TRBJ2-5	TGTGCCAGCAGCTCGCGGGGGGGTAAAGAGACCCAGTACTTC	CASSSRGGKETQYF
.	TRBV15	.	TRBJ2-7	TGTGCCACCAGCATCCGACCCGGGGTACGCTACGAGCAGTACTTC	CATSIRPGVRYEQYF
.	TRBV11-2	.	TRBJ2-2	TGTGCCAGCAGTCCAACCCTTAGCGGTGCGAACACCGGGGAGCTGTTTTTT	CASSPTLSGANTGELFF
.	TRBV2	.	TRBJ1-1	TGTGCCAGCAGTCGCTCAGGAGAAGCTTTCTTT	CASSRSGEAFF
few	TRBV7-9	.	TRBJ1-2	TGTGCCAGCAGCTTAGCATTGGGCAGGGCTGTCCCAGGCTACACCTTC	CASSLALGRAVPGYTF
.	TRBV27	.	TRBJ1-2	TGTGCCAGCAGTTTAAATGTTGGCTACTATGGCTACACCTTC	CASSLNVGYYGYTF
once	TRBV28	TRBD1	TRBJ2-7	TGTGCCAGCAGTTTGGGACAGGGGCCCCACGAGCAGTACTTC	CASSLGQGPHEQYF
.	TRBV7-9	.	TRBJ2-1	TGTGCCAGCAGCCCTGTGGTGGCCGCCATGTTTGATGAGCAGTTCTTC	CASSPVVAAMFDEQFF
.	TRBV28	.	TRBJ2-7	TGTGCCAGCAGGGAGGGGACCTCCTACGAGCAGTACTTC	CASREGTSYEQYF
.	TRBV30	.	TRBJ1-5	TGTGCCTGGAGTGGGGCCGGCAATCAGCCCCAGCATTTT	CAWSGAGNQPQHF
.	TRBV6-1	.	TRBJ1-1	TGTGCCAGCAGTGAATCCTGGGAAGCTTTCTTT	CASSESWEAFF
.	TRBV5-4	TRBD1	TRBJ1-4	TGTGCCAGCAGCCCGGGACAGCCTAATGAAAAACTGTTTTTT	CASSPGQPNEKLFF
.	TRBV29-1	TRBD1	TRBJ1-2	TGCAGCGGGACAGGGTCCTATGGCTACACCTTC	CSGTGSYGYTF
once	TRBV7-2	TRBD1	TRBJ1-1	TGTGCCAGCAGCTTAGGGCCCGGGTTATTAGGGGGCAACACTGAAGCTTTCTTT	CASSLGPGLLGGNTEAFF
.	TRBV7-6	TRBD2	TRBJ2-1	TGTGCCAGCAGCTTAGAGACTAGCGGGAGAGGTGAGCAGTTCTTC	CASSLETSGRGEQFF
.	TRBV4-1	.	TRBJ1-4	TGCGCCAGCAACGACAGAGGTAATGAAAAACTGTTTTTT	CASNDRGNEKLFF
.	TRBV28	.	TRBJ2-7	TGTGCCAGCAGTTTAAGACTCCCCGGGGGGCGGCAGTACTTC	CASSLRLPGGRQYF
.	TRBV9	.	TRBJ2-3	TGTGCCAGCAGCGTAGGGCGGACAGATACGCAGTATTTT	CASSVGRTDTQYF
.	TRBV28	TRBD2	TRBJ2-1	TGTGCCAGCAGTTCGGGACTAGCCTACAATGAGCAGTTCTTC	CASSSGLAYNEQFF
.	TRBV27	.	TRBJ2-7	TGTGCCAGCAGCGTTGAGGGTGCGGGCGAGCAGTACTTC	CASSVEGAGEQYF
.	TRBV5-4	.	TRBJ2-7	TGTGCCAGCAGCGCTCATTTCAACTACGAGCAGTACTTC	CASSAHFNYEQYF
.	TRBV19	.	TRBJ2-5	TGTGCCAGTTCGGCAGGAAGACAAGCGGGGACCCAGTACTTC	CASSAGRQAGTQYF
.	TRBV7-8	.	TRBJ1-2	TGTGCCAGCAGCCGGACTGTGGCGGAGGGCTACACCTTC	CASSRTVAEGYTF
.	TRBV5-6	.	TRBJ1-1	TGTGCCAGCAGCTTGGGGGCAACAAAAGATGCTGAAGCTTTCTTT	CASSLGATKDAEAFF
.	TRBV28	.	TRBJ2-7	TGTGCCAGCCAGCGGACTGAGTTACCTTACGAGCAGTACTTC	CASQRTELPYEQYF
.	TRBV7-6	TRBD1	TRBJ1-3	TGTGCCAGCAGCGGACAGGGTTTACCCTCTGGAAACACCATATATTTT	CASSGQGLPSGNTIYF
.	TRBV5-1	.	TRBJ1-2	TGCGCCAGCAGCGCCGGGGATGTTGGCTACACCTTC	CASSAGDVGYTF
.	TRBV6-1	TRBD2	TRBJ2-1	TGTGCCAGCAGTGTCCTTACTAGCGGGAGTTTCAATGAGCAGTTCTTC	CASSVLTSGSFNEQFF
.	TRBV7-9	TRBD1	TRBJ2-7	TGTGCCAGCAGCCCCCGGACAGGGGAACCCTTCTACGAGCAGTACTTC	CASSPRTGEPFYEQYF
.	TRBV11-3	.	TRBJ2-1	TGTGCCAGCAGGAGACCTGGGGGTGAGCAGTTCTTC	CASRRPGGEQFF
.	TRBV6-1	TRBD1	TRBJ2-7	TGTGCCAGCAGTGAAACTTGGGACAGGGGGCCATACTACGAGCAGTACTTC	CASSETWDRGPYYEQYF
.	TRBV7-7	.	TRBJ1-3	TGTGCCAGCAGCCCCTCCCCGGGGAGCTCTGGAAACACCATATATTTT	CASSPSPGSSGNTIYF
.	TRBV19	.	TRBJ1-1	TGTGCCAGTAGTATGTCGCGGGACCCCTACACTGAAGCTTTCTTT	CASSMSRDPYTEAFF
.	TRBV7-9	.	TRBJ1-3	TGTGCCAGCAGCTCTTCCTCTAACACCATATATTTT	CASSSSSNTIYF
once	TRBV19	TRBD2	TRBJ2-1	TGTGCCAGTAGCGATTGGCGGACTAGCGGGAGGAAGGGCAATGAGCAGTTCTTC	CASSDWRTSGRKGNEQFF